This is a list of T cell receptor beta chains from one sample in a study of beta chain features in type 1 diabetes. Profiled with immunoSEQ multiplex PCR; TCRdb holds only in-frame clones, not every one. The table shows hundreds of thousands of clones, with 13% occurring only once. The sample was naive CD4+ T cells from blood. Source of these receptors: a young man with type 1 diabetes. Both conserved end residues are trimmed from each CDR3. A D gene is named only where the DNA matches it firmly. Clone size appears in some rows only: once, few, many, or a class for an expanded clone.

J,D,V,size,CDR3
TRBJ1-5,-,TRBV30,few,AWSSGGNQPQH
TRBJ1-6,-,TRBV14,few,ASSQGPVGPLH
TRBJ2-1,-,TRBV30,few,AWSVVEGKSYNEQF
TRBJ1-1,-,TRBV7-2,few,ASSPSPGMNTEAF
TRBJ1-6,-,TRBV30,-,AWSEAGNSPLH
TRBJ2-2,TRBD1,TRBV4-1,-,ARIDRDRPNTGELF
TRBJ1-2,TRBD1,TRBV15,-,AIRATGGIYGYT
TRBJ1-6,-,TRBV10-3,-,AIKKDISSYNSPLH
TRBJ1-1,-,TRBV5-6,-,ASSEMGLMNTEAF
TRBJ1-1,-,TRBV28,few,ASSPLDFTEAF
TRBJ2-7,TRBD1,TRBV20-1,few,SPGQFYEQY
TRBJ1-2,-,TRBV4-1,-,ASSQSHGVYVLYT
TRBJ1-2,-,TRBV2,-,ASSELAYGYT
TRBJ2-1,TRBD1,TRBV14,few,ASSQGQGEEEEQF
TRBJ2-1,-,TRBV5-1,-,ASSLEYNEQF
TRBJ2-3,TRBD1,TRBV9,few,ASSASGQGNTDTQY
TRBJ2-3,-,TRBV19,few,ASAPGVESTDTQY
TRBJ1-3,-,TRBV7-2,-,ASSSGSAYSGNTIY
TRBJ1-1,TRBD1,TRBV30,-,AWSPRDRQGAEAF
TRBJ1-2,-,TRBV6-5,-,ASSYVSGAYGYT
TRBJ2-2,-,TRBV7-2,-,ASSPGRGVTGELF
TRBJ2-3,-,TRBV6-5,few,ASNGGTGTDTQY
TRBJ1-5,-,TRBV30,-,AWSVGSVHQPQH
TRBJ2-1,-,TRBV6-6,few,ASMGRVEGGNEQF
TRBJ1-4,TRBD1,TRBV7-8,few,ASSLEGGQGNEKLF
TRBJ2-5,TRBD1,TRBV28,-,ASSLTGAETQY
TRBJ2-7,TRBD2,TRBV5-1,few,ASSLLSSGGNSYEQY
TRBJ2-3,-,TRBV15,-,ATMEQTSTDTQY
TRBJ2-7,-,TRBV28,few,ASSRQVLYEQY
TRBJ2-7,TRBD2,TRBV9,few,ASSGTSGGGEQY
TRBJ2-7,TRBD1,TRBV23-1,few,ASSQSQGAYEQY
TRBJ1-2,-,TRBV30,-,AWSHPGRGNGYT
TRBJ2-1,-,TRBV27,-,ASSANRVNNEQF
TRBJ2-5,TRBD1,TRBV25-1,few,ASSEVGQGRRETQY
TRBJ1-2,-,TRBV9,few,ASSVVPRGYGYT
TRBJ2-1,TRBD2,TRBV4-1,-,ASSQGGTNYNEQF
TRBJ2-3,TRBD1,TRBV30,-,AWNINRGLESDTQY
TRBJ2-2,-,TRBV29-1,-,SVRGLSGVGDGELF
TRBJ2-2,TRBD1,TRBV10-3,-,AIGRKPGQRIDTGELF